This T cell receptor (beta chain) was sequenced in a study of blood T cell repertoires in COVID-19. For the study at large: The United States, Italy and Spain were the sources of the acute and convalescent COVID-19 samples. Nucleic acid was either cDNA or gDNA, and it came from T cells, B-cell-depleted T cells, or PBMCs.

Per the study methods: Reference gene primer amplification yielded estimated nucleated cell counts. Profiled with immunoSEQ multiplex PCR; TCRdb holds only in-frame clones, not every one. V and J calls and clone size come straight from that table; D and trimming were deduced from the DNA. Of 200,000 to 300,000 clones in the sample, approximately 82% were seen once. Between the trimmed V and J ends, which lost 2 bases and 4 bases, there was a span of 6 bases. The CDR3 extends over 13 amino acids. CDR1 and CDR2 from the germline V gene are MNHEY and SVGAGI. The sequenced sample was peripheral blood. This TCR derives from a man under 40 who had recovered from COVID-19. The chain recombines TRBV6-5 with TRBJ1-5; D gene uncertain. CDR3 loop: CASSYRENQPQHF. The CDR3 coding sequence is TGTGCCAGCAGTTACCGTGAGAATCAGCCCCAGCATTTT.